The sequence of this T cell receptor (beta chain) was determined in a study of T cells in Graves' hyperthyroidism and ophthalmopathy. Amplified TCR beta CDR3 regions derived from RNA transcripts. The TCR CDR3 was amplified in a first-round RT-PCR using the HTBI primer set. Using its own MiXCR run on the multiplex PCR reads, TCRdb lists one record per CDR3 protein. Among hundreds of thousands of distinct CDR3 sequences listed, 14% to 15% were seen once. Unmatched junction bases numbered 13, after V lost 3 bases and J lost 2 bases. The CDR3 runs 17 residues. Germline CDR1 is DFQATT and CDR2 is SNEGSKA (reference sequence).

Input material: blood. The source is a young man with Graves' ophthalmopathy. The gene calls are TRBV20-1 and TRBJ2-3, with TRBD1 identical over 8 bases. The CDR3 DNA follows: TGCAGTGCTAGGACATACCGGGGACAGGACCTCACAGATACGCAGTATTTT. Its translation: CSARTYRGQDLTDTQYF.